These 21 T cell receptor beta chains share one sample of origin, sequenced in a study of blood T cell repertoires in COVID-19. Measured with immunoSEQ multiplex PCR; TCRdb has only the in-frame clones, and not every one. Among about 200,000 clones listed, about 80% were seen once. The sample consisted of peripheral blood. These receptor sequences come from a human donor with acute or convalescent COVID-19. The donor label of this sample is uncertain.

V gene TRBV2 combines with J gene TRBJ2-7; tentatively, D is TRBD1 (5 bases). The CDR3 contains 15 residues. Looked up from germline, CDR1 is SNHLY and CDR2 is FYNNEI. V shed 6 bases and J shed 7 bases, with 22 bases lying between them. The CDR3: CASRATGLLKSEQYF. The CDR3 DNA sequence: TGTGCCAGCAGAGCTACAGGTTTGCTCAAATCTGAGCAGTACTTC. The full variable domain, with the rest looked up from reference TRBV2 and TRBJ2-7, is EPEVTQTPSHQVTQMGQEVILRCVPISNHLYFYWYRQILGQKVEFLVSFYNNEISEKSEIFDDQFSVERPDGSNFTLKIRSTKLEDSAMYFCASRATGLLKSEQYFGPGTRLTVT.

This rearrangement joins TRBV11-2 to TRBJ1-4; the D gene is possibly TRBD1 (6 bases). From germline, CDR1 is SGHAT and CDR2 FQNNGV. The CDR3 has 13 residues. The V gene lost 2 bases and the J gene lost 6 bases, with 7 bases spanning the gap. The CDR3 spells CASSLNRDEKLFF. For the CDR3, the DNA is TGTGCCAGCAGCTTAAACAGGGATGAAAAACTGTTTTTT.

The DNA of the CDR3 is TGCGCCAGCAGCCAAGAAGCCTCTAACTCCTACAATGAGCAGTTCTTC. Its protein product is CASSQEASNSYNEQFF. The rearrangement links TRBV4-3 to TRBJ2-1; unclear D gene. CDR1 and CDR2 (germline): LGHNA, YSLEER. The CDR3 has 16 amino acids. The V and J ends lost 0 bases and 0 bases respectively, with 9 bases between them.

The genes are TRBV5-8 and TRBJ2-7; 10 bases are shared with TRBD1. Trimming removed 4 bases from V and 0 bases from J; junction bases left unmatched: 4. This CDR3 has 15 residues. Germline V gene data show CDR1 as SGHTS and CDR2 as YDEGEE. CDR3 bases: TGTGCCAGCAGCCCCAGGACAGGGGGCTCCTACGAGCAGTACTTC. Its protein is CASSPRTGGSYEQYF.

The chain is built from TRBV5-6 and TRBJ1-1, with 8 bases matching TRBD1. The germline gives CDR1 SGHDT, CDR2 YYEEEE. The CDR3 contains 15 residues. The V segment lost 3 bases and the J segment 1 base; nucleotides outside the gene matches: 5. CDR3 residues: CASSSPGQANTEAFF. CDR3 in DNA: TGTGCCAGCAGCTCTCCGGGACAGGCGAACACTGAAGCTTTCTTT.

The chain is built from TRBV6-6 and TRBJ2-3; D is unclear. This CDR3 is 14 amino acids long. V was shortened by 2 bases and J by 1 base, with 7 bases between the two germline ends. Germline CDR1 MNHNY, CDR2 SVGAGI (reference sequence). The CDR3 here is CASSYTVGTDTQYF. The CDR3 nucleotides are TGTGCCAGCAGTTACACGGTGGGCACAGATACGCAGTATTTT.

A remark on this clone: Other DNA sequences in this sample translate to the same CDR3. The chain couples TRBV7-7 to TRBJ2-7, with TRBD1 identical over 8 bases. The CDR3 consists of 13 residues. V was pared by 4 bases and J by 6 bases, with 5 bases of the junction left unmatched. Germline lookup yields CDR1 SSHAT and CDR2 FNYEAQ (reference sequence). CDR3 protein: CASSSDRGGEQYF. CDR3 DNA sequence: TGTGCCAGCAGCTCCGACAGGGGAGGCGAGCAGTACTTC.

The chain carries TRBV2 and TRBJ1-1, with TRBD1 matching over 7 bases. This CDR3 is built from 14 residues. V gave up 6 bases and J gave up 1 base; unmatched junction bases: 5. Germline V gene sequence: CDR1 SNHLY, CDR2 FYNNEI. The chain's CDR3 is CASSGDRANTEAFF. Here the CDR3 DNA reads TGTGCCAGCAGCGGCGACAGGGCGAACACTGAAGCTTTCTTT.

The J gene is TRBJ1-1, the V gene TRBV12-5, with D perhaps matching TRBD1 (6 bases). The CDR3 covers 12 residues. Germline CDR1 is LGHNT and CDR2 is FRNRAP. The ends were cut back, 6 bases at V and 10 bases at J, with 15 bases in the middle. The chain's CDR3 is CASGPRRGRAFF. In DNA, the CDR3 is TGTGCTAGTGGCCCCCGCAGGGGCCGAGCTTTCTTT. The whole variable domain, filled in from reference TRBV12-5 and TRBJ1-1, reads DARVTQTPRHKVTEMGQEVTMRCQPILGHNTVFWYRQTMMQGLELLAYFRNRAPLDDSGMPKDRFSAEMPDATLATLKIQPSEPRDSAVYFCASGPRRGRAFFGQGTRLTVV.

This chain links TRBV5-1 with TRBJ2-2, with D unclear. Germline V CDR1 and CDR2: SGHRS, YFSETQ. Trimming stripped 0 bases from V and 1 base from J, with 4 bases between. The CDR3 is 14 residues long. Here the CDR3 DNA reads TGCGCCAGCAGCTTGGGAGGGAACACCGGGGAGCTGTTTTTT. Encoded protein: CASSLGGNTGELFF.

The V call is TRBV6-5, the J call TRBJ1-1, with TRBD1 as a possible D gene (6 bases). The germline gives CDR1 MNHEY, CDR2 SVGAGI. The CDR3 has 14 amino acids. V dropped 7 bases and J dropped 2 bases, with 14 bases sitting between them. CDR3 coding DNA: TGTGCCAGCAAAGTAGGACAGCCTAACACTGAAGCTTTCTTT. Protein: CASKVGQPNTEAFF.

CDR3 in DNA: TGTGCCAGAAGCTCCCAAAGGAAAGGGGCTTGCTACACCTTC. Protein sequence: CARSSQRKGACYTF. The rearrangement joins TRBV5-3 to TRBJ1-2; D perhaps matches TRBD1 (5 bases). TRBV5-3 carries the ORF label, with uncertain function. V was trimmed by 3 bases and J by 9 bases, leaving 18 bases between them. There are 14 residues in the CDR3.

The chain combines TRBV6-1 with TRBJ1-1; TRBD1 matches 7 bases. Germline V gene data show CDR1 as MNHNS and CDR2 as SASEGT. V was pared by 0 bases and J by 11 bases, with 6 bases of the junction left unmatched. The CDR3 is 13 residues long. The CDR3 spells CASSEAGDSMAFF. The CDR3 coding sequence is TGTGCCAGCAGTGAAGCGGGGGACAGCATGGCTTTCTTT.

The chain joins TRBV28 to TRBJ2-7; 8 bases align to TRBD2. J gave up 6 bases and V 7 bases, and 11 bases lay outside the gene matches. Germline loops: CDR1 MDHEN, CDR2 SYDVKM. This CDR3 contains 14 residues. CDR3 residues: CASIGRGRGREQYF. CDR3 DNA: TGTGCCAGCATCGGGAGGGGAAGGGGTCGCGAGCAGTACTTC.

This clone was counted a few times. This chain uses TRBV7-2 with TRBJ1-4; no clear D gene. Germline CDR1 reads SGHTA; CDR2 reads FQGNSA. V was pared by 5 bases and J by 10 bases, with 17 bases between. The CDR3 is made up of 14 amino acids. For the CDR3, the DNA is TGTGCCAGCAGCGCGGGCTCGCTTGGAGGAAAACTGTTTTTT. Its protein is CASSAGSLGGKLFF.

The V call is TRBV27, the J call TRBJ2-3, with 9 positions matching TRBD2. V gave up 9 bases and J gave up 3 bases; unmatched junction bases: 13. Germline values: CDR1 MNHEY, CDR2 SMNVEV (reference sequence). This CDR3 comprises 16 residues. In DNA form, the CDR3 reads TGTGCCAGTTCAACCTATTCTAGCGGGACTACAGATACGCAGTATTTT. Residues: CASSTYSSGTTDTQYF.

J is TRBJ1-4 and V is TRBV5-1; 7 bases match TRBD1. Germline V CDR1 and CDR2: SGHRS, YFSETQ. Losses at the gene ends were 4 bases for V and 0 bases for J; bases not matched to a gene: 12. The CDR3 runs 18 residues. CDR3 DNA sequence: TGCGCCAGCAGCGCGATACCGAGGACAGGATCAACTAATGAAAAACTGTTTTTT. Translating it yields CASSAIPRTGSTNEKLFF. Together with reference TRBV5-1 and TRBJ1-4, the CDR3 gives the full variable domain: KAGVTQTPRYLIKTRGQQVTLSCSPISGHRSVSWYQQTPGQGLQFLFEYFSETQRNKGNFPGRFSGRQFSNSRSEMNVSTLELGDSALYLCASSAIPRTGSTNEKLFFGSGTQLSVL.

V usage is TRBV19 and J usage is TRBJ1-4; unclear D gene. The CDR3 extends over 14 amino acids. CDR1 is LNHDA and CDR2 is SQIVND in the germline V gene (reference sequence). Between the trimmed V and J ends, which lost 5 bases and 0 bases, there was a span of 7 bases. The CDR3 nucleotides are TGTGCCAGTAGTCCGAGTGCAACTAATGAAAAACTGTTTTTT. Protein sequence: CASSPSATNEKLFF.

V usage is TRBV10-2 and J usage is TRBJ2-3; TRBD2 matches at 13 bases. V lost 6 bases, J lost 0 bases, and 15 bases stayed unmatched. CDR1 WSHSY and CDR2 SAAADI come from the germline V gene. CDR3 size: 20 residues. The CDR3 loop is CASRTQPKSGLAGSTDTQYF. For the CDR3, the DNA is TGCGCCAGCAGAACGCAGCCCAAGTCGGGACTAGCGGGGAGCACAGATACGCAGTATTTT.

The rearrangement uses TRBV18 and TRBJ1-1; D not resolved. This CDR3 is built from 12 residues. Trimming stripped 1 base from V and 11 bases from J, with 11 bases between. In germline, CDR1 is KGHSH, CDR2 LQKENI. The CDR3 coding sequence is TGTGCCAGCTCACCACGGGCAGAGATTGCTTTCTTT. Translation gives CASSPRAEIAFF.

The CDR3 is CSASWRARGNEQFF. The CDR3 nucleotides read TGCAGTGCTAGTTGGCGGGCTCGCGGGAATGAGCAGTTCTTC. The V and J genes are TRBV20-1 and TRBJ2-1; TRBD2 is a possible D gene (5 bases). V lost 3 bases and J 7 bases, leaving 16 bases between the germline ends. CDR1 is DFQATT and CDR2 is SNEGSKA in the germline V gene (reference sequence). The CDR3 runs 14 residues.